The entry below describes one T cell receptor (beta chain). What it binds is unknown. Germline V gene sequence: CDR1 SGHRS, CDR2 YFSETQ. Between the trimmed V and J ends, which lost 4 bases and 3 bases, there was a span of 16 bases. This CDR3 is 15 amino acids long. The study's findings and limits: Whole repertoires were not studied in the larger cohort, only one V-J beta rearrangement.

Semi-nested PCR with Nested Universal Primer A followed constant-region reverse priming of full-length variable regions. Using its own MiXCR run on the 5' RACE reads, TCRdb lists one record per CDR3 protein. The sample includes tens of thousands of distinct CDR3 sequences, roughly 28% of them seen just once. The sequence was collected from a female donor with breast cancer. The sequenced sample consisted of naive CD4+ T cells sorted from blood. Subset in this sample: naive CD4+ T cells, CD4+CD45RA+CD25-. The chain employs TRBV5-1 and TRBJ1-1, with no clear D. The CDR3, as DNA: TGCGCCAGCAGCACCTGGACCCTAGGAGACACTGAAGCTTTCTTT. Translating gives CASSTWTLGDTEAFF.